Shown below are 28 T cell receptor beta chains from a single sample sequenced in a study of blood T cells in healthy people across ages. Primed by a sample-barcoded 5' primer and a J-beta primer mix, a second PCR proceeded for 7 to 11 cycles. TCRdb reprocessed the 5' RACE reads via MiXCR and lists one record per CDR3 protein. Among 780,000 or so distinct CDR3 sequences listed, roughly three fifths were seen once. Material for sequencing was blood. The source of these receptors is a man aged 35-49 years in good health.

The V call is TRBV11-3, the J call TRBJ2-7; no clear D. CDR3 size: 12 residues. Germline loops: CDR1 SGHNT, CDR2 YENEEA. V was shortened by 5 bases and J by 0 bases, with 5 bases between the two germline ends. The CDR3: CASSHPSYEQYF. CDR3 coding DNA: TGTGCCAGCAGCCACCCCTCCTACGAGCAGTACTTC.

This clonotype was observed at least ten times. The chain couples TRBV11-2 to TRBJ2-7, with D uncertain. V lost 5 bases, J lost 0 bases, and 8 bases lay in between. Germline lookup yields CDR1 SGHAT and CDR2 FQNNGV. This CDR3 region has 13 residues. CDR3 residues: CASSPADSYEQYF. CDR3 DNA sequence: TGTGCCAGCAGCCCAGCAGACTCCTACGAGCAGTACTTC.

This clonotype has just a few counts. V gene TRBV25-1 combines with J gene TRBJ2-7; 8 bases fit TRBD2. CDR3 length: 15 residues. With V trimmed by 3 bases and J by 3 bases, 7 bases remained unmatched. Germline V gene lookup returns CDR1 MGHDK and CDR2 SYGVNS. The CDR3 spells CASSDSSGGIYEQYF. CDR3 nucleotide sequence: TGTGCCAGCAGTGATTCGAGCGGGGGCATCTACGAGCAGTACTTC.

CDR3 in amino acids: CASSLGSRGRFTGELFF. CDR3 bases: TGTGCCAGCAGTTTAGGTAGTAGGGGGCGCTTCACCGGGGAGCTGTTTTTT. The chain is built from TRBV12-3 or TRBV12-4 and TRBJ2-2; TRBD1 agrees at 7 bases. The V segment lost 1 base and the J segment 4 bases; nucleotides outside the gene matches: 9. The length of the CDR3 is 17 residues.

The chain links TRBV20-1 to TRBJ1-5; D call uncertain. V shed 6 bases and J shed 5 bases, with 20 bases lying between them. Germline V CDR1 and CDR2: DFQATT, SNEGSKA (reference sequence). The CDR3 has 15 amino acids. CDR3 loop: CSARDAGVGDQPQHF. The CDR3 coding sequence is TGCAGTGCCCGAGATGCCGGGGTTGGGGATCAGCCCCAGCATTTT.

CDR3 DNA: TGCAGTGCTAATAAACAACGGGACAGGGGGTCGATCGATGAGCAGTTCTTC. Translating gives CSANKQRDRGSIDEQFF. The chain is built from TRBV20-1 and TRBJ2-1, with TRBD1 matching 11 bases. V shed 4 bases, J shed 8 bases, and the junction held 16 bases outside the gene matches. The CDR3 sequence is 17 residues long. The germline V gene encodes CDR1 DFQATT and CDR2 SNEGSKA (reference sequence).

The chain links TRBV6-2 or TRBV6-3 to TRBJ2-2, with 7 bases identical to TRBD2. The ends lost 5 bases at V and 4 bases at J; junction bases unmatched: 4. The CDR3 has 14 amino acids. Germline CDR1 reads MNHEY; CDR2 reads SVGEGT. CDR3 in DNA: TGTGCCAGCAGTCGGCTAGCGGTCACCGGGGAGCTGTTTTTT. Its translation: CASSRLAVTGELFF.

J is TRBJ2-5 and V is TRBV5-1; possible D gene TRBD2, 5 bases. V lost 0 bases and J lost 2, with 11 bases in between. This CDR3 region has 15 residues. CDR1 and CDR2 from the germline V gene are SGHRS and YFSETQ. CDR3 sequence (DNA): TGCGCCAGCAGCTTGGACGTAGCGCCTCAAGAGACCCAGTACTTC. It is translated as CASSLDVAPQETQYF.

The chain recombines TRBV7-9 with TRBJ2-7; 9 nucleotides agree with TRBD1. CDR3 length: 14 amino acids. Germline V gene data show CDR1 as SEHNR and CDR2 as FQNEAQ (reference sequence). V shed 5 bases and J 6 bases; nucleotides not matched to a gene: 8. The CDR3 spells CASSPRDRVCEQYF. DNA of the CDR3: TGTGCCAGCAGCCCCCGGGACAGGGTCTGCGAGCAGTACTTC.

The chain has TRBV10-3 and TRBJ2-3; 7 bases agree with TRBD1. The CDR3 consists of 14 residues. Germline V CDR1 and CDR2: ENHRY, SYGVKD. The V segment lost 6 bases and the J segment 3 bases; nucleotides outside the gene matches: 6. CDR3 coding DNA: TGTGCCATCAGCGGACAGGAAAGGACAGATACGCAGTATTTT. Translation: CAISGQERTDTQYF.

This clonotype turned up a few times. The rearrangement joins TRBV2 to TRBJ1-2, with D possibly matching TRBD1 (5 bases). The CDR3 covers 12 residues. V lost 7 bases and J lost 7, with 13 bases in between. Germline CDR1 reads SNHLY; CDR2 reads FYNNEI. CDR3 region: CASIEGMAGYTF. DNA of the CDR3: TGTGCCAGCATAGAGGGGATGGCTGGCTACACCTTC.

This clonotype occurred a few times. V gene TRBV6-2 or TRBV6-3 combines with J gene TRBJ2-5; 15 bases match TRBD2. The J call may not be correct, given that the DNA end is closer to TRBJ2-7. Germline assignment: CDR1 MNHEY and CDR2 SVGEGT. This CDR3 comprises 16 residues. The DNA of the CDR3 is TGTGCCAGCAGTTACCGGACTAGCGGGAGGGTCTACGAGCAGTACTTC. It yields the protein CASSYRTSGRVYEQYF.

This clonotype showed up just a few times. The V and J genes are TRBV7-9 and TRBJ2-4, with TRBD1 as a possible D gene (6 bases). The CDR3 totals 14 residues. Trimming stripped 5 bases from V and 7 bases from J, with 15 bases between. Germline V lookup: CDR1 SEHNR, CDR2 FQNEAQ (reference sequence). The DNA for the CDR3 is TGTGCCAGCAGCAGAGGACAGACGGCCAACATTCAGTACTTC. Protein product: CASSRGQTANIQYF.

This clonotype was recorded only once. The rearrangement joins TRBV14 to TRBJ2-1; 10 bases line up with TRBD2. The CDR3 loop spans 17 amino acids. From germline, CDR1 is SGHDN and CDR2 FVKESK. With 1 base clipped from V and 7 bases from J, the junction kept 10 bases outside the gene matches. For the CDR3, the DNA is TGTGCCAGCAGCCAAGTACAAGGGCTAGCGGGGGTAAATGAGCAGTTCTTC. Translation: CASSQVQGLAGVNEQFF.

This clonotype was observed a few times. This chain connects TRBV29-1 to TRBJ2-1; D could derive from TRBD1 or TRBD2 (5 bases each). Trimming left V 7 bases short and J 5 bases short, with 12 bases between. The CDR3 runs to 12 residues. Germline CDR1 and CDR2: SQVTM and ANQGSEA. The CDR3: CSGRVGDNEQFF. CDR3 sequence (DNA): TGCAGCGGCCGCGTGGGGGACAATGAGCAGTTCTTC.

This chain connects TRBV5-1 to TRBJ1-1; maybe TRBD1 (5 bases). The V end lost 3 bases, the J end lost 0 bases, and 9 bases lay between the germline ends. Per germline, CDR1 SGHRS and CDR2 YFSETQ. This CDR3 comprises 14 residues. In DNA, the CDR3 is TGCGCCAGCAGCTACGGACACTTGAACACTGAAGCTTTCTTT. Translating gives CASSYGHLNTEAFF.

This chain joins TRBV7-9 and TRBJ2-1; D is perhaps TRBD1 (5 bases). Germline CDR1 and CDR2: SEHNR and FQNEAQ (reference sequence). The ends were cut back, 2 bases at V and 1 base at J, with 9 bases in the middle. The CDR3 sequence is 15 residues long. The CDR3 bases are TGTGCCAGCAGCTTAAGGGGCGAGTCCTACAATGAGCAGTTCTTC. Protein sequence: CASSLRGESYNEQFF.

The chain has TRBV20-1 and TRBJ1-2; D unresolved. Trimming removed 3 bases at V and 8 bases at J, with 16 bases between. Germline loops: CDR1 DFQATT, CDR2 SNEGSKA (reference sequence). CDR3 length: 13 residues. Here the CDR3 DNA reads TGCAGTGCTAGGGACCTTTTGGCGTTAGGCTACACCTTC. The encoded protein is CSARDLLALGYTF.

This rearrangement joins TRBV27 to TRBJ2-2; D is possibly TRBD1 or TRBD2 (6 bases each). CDR1 is MNHEY, CDR2 SMNVEV, per germline (reference sequence). This CDR3 has 14 residues. V gave up 5 bases and J gave up 5 bases, with 12 bases separating them. CDR3 protein: CASSPGGGTGELFF. DNA of the CDR3: TGTGCCAGCAGTCCCGGGGGCGGAACCGGGGAGCTGTTTTTT.

The chain recombines TRBV28 with TRBJ2-1; 7 bases are shared with TRBD2. From germline, CDR1 is MDHEN and CDR2 SYDVKM. The CDR3 covers 14 residues. V was pared by 8 bases and J by 4 bases, with 8 bases of the junction left unmatched. The CDR3 sequence: CASWGGNGYNEQFF. CDR3 bases: TGTGCCAGCTGGGGAGGGAACGGGTACAATGAGCAGTTCTTC.

This sequence joins TRBV28 and TRBJ2-5; 7 bases fit TRBD2. Germline lookup yields CDR1 MDHEN and CDR2 SYDVKM. Losses at the gene ends were 2 bases for V and 12 bases for J; bases not matched to a gene: 15. The CDR3 is 15 amino acids. The CDR3 loop reads CASSLGLADRAVEYF. In nucleotides, the CDR3 is TGTGCCAGCAGTTTAGGCCTAGCGGACCGGGCAGTAGAGTACTTC.

The chain joins TRBV6-6 to TRBJ2-7, with a possible D match to TRBD2 (6 bases). CDR3 length: 17 residues. Trimming shortened V by 5 bases and J by 0 bases, and 20 bases separated the two germline ends. Germline V lookup: CDR1 MNHNY, CDR2 SVGAGI (reference sequence). CDR3 sequence reads: CASSLHGEAHSSYEQYF. CDR3 DNA sequence: TGTGCCAGCAGTCTGCATGGGGAGGCCCACTCCTCCTACGAGCAGTACTTC.

This clonotype was recorded once. The V call is TRBV29-1, the J call TRBJ2-1; 8 positions match TRBD1. V lost 7 bases, J lost 15 bases, and 11 bases stayed unmatched. Germline CDR1 and CDR2: SQVTM and ANQGSEA. The CDR3 extends over 11 amino acids. CDR3 loop: CSADGQGLVFF. DNA of the CDR3: TGCAGCGCCGACGGACAGGGTCTTGTGTTCTTC.

This chain uses TRBV27 with TRBJ1-5; weak D call: TRBD1 (5 bases). Germline-derived CDR1 and CDR2 are MNHEY and SMNVEV (reference sequence). Trimming removed 8 bases from V and 0 bases from J, with 14 bases in between. The CDR3 spans 15 residues. CDR3 coding DNA: TGTGCCAGCGACGGGTGGGGCCATAGCAATCAGCCCCAGCATTTT. It encodes CASDGWGHSNQPQHF.

There are a few counts of this clonotype. The chain has TRBV12-3 or TRBV12-4 and TRBJ2-4; D perhaps matches TRBD2 (5 bases). V was clipped by 5 bases and J by 1 base, with 9 bases between them. The CDR3 length is 14 residues. The CDR3 region is CASSPKRAKNIQYF. The CDR3 coding sequence is TGTGCCAGCAGTCCCAAGCGGGCCAAAAACATTCAGTACTTC.

The table lists this clonotype with a count of one. CDR3 coding DNA: TGTGCCAGCAGCCGGACCGGGACAGCGATGAACACTGAAGCTTTCTTT. Its translation: CASSRTGTAMNTEAFF. The rearrangement links TRBV6-5 to TRBJ1-1; 7 positions match TRBD1. CDR1 and CDR2 from the germline V gene are MNHEY and SVGAGI. With 6 bases clipped from V and 0 bases from J, the junction kept 10 bases outside the gene matches. The CDR3 spans 16 residues.

V and J are TRBV7-2 and TRBJ1-4; D call uncertain. This CDR3 has 17 residues. Germline CDR1 reads SGHTA; CDR2 reads FQGNSA. Between the trimmed V and J ends, which lost 0 bases and 0 bases, there was a span of 11 bases. The CDR3 region is CASSLAVFQTTNEKLFF. The DNA for the CDR3 is TGTGCCAGCAGCTTAGCAGTCTTTCAGACAACTAATGAAAAACTGTTTTTT.

The rearrangement joins TRBV5-1 to TRBJ2-1, with TRBD1 matching 8 bases. The J segment lost 9 bases and the V segment lost 4 bases, leaving 12 bases of the junction unmatched. The CDR3 is 15 amino acids. Per the germline V gene, CDR1 is SGHRS and CDR2 is YFSETQ. The CDR3 DNA is TGCGCCAGCAGCCCGGACAGGGTTCGGGGTACTGAGCAGTTCTTC. This translates into CASSPDRVRGTEQFF. Drawing the rest from reference TRBV5-1 and TRBJ2-1, the complete variable domain is KAGVTQTPRYLIKTRGQQVTLSCSPISGHRSVSWYQQTPGQGLQFLFEYFSETQRNKGNFPGRFSGRQFSNSRSEMNVSTLELGDSALYLCASSPDRVRGTEQFFGPGTRLTVL.